This TCR beta chain was identified in a study of T cell repertoires in cytomegalovirus infection. Study-level information: In public TCR beta signatures, there were indications of both CMV infection and matching HLA type. Whole-study findings and limits: CMV-specific TCR beta clonotypes restricted by HLA-C were the ones dominating the ex vivo response.

This clonotype was picked up a small number of times. Its antigen is currently unknown. TCRdb re-derived calls from the reads in MiXCR, one entry per CDR3 protein. The sample yields 650,000 to 850,000 distinct CDR3 sequences, just under 30% seen once. J gave up 2 bases and V 5 bases, and 6 bases lay outside the gene matches. The germline gives CDR1 LNHDA, CDR2 SQIVND (reference sequence). The CDR3 is 14 residues long. V usage is TRBV19 and J usage is TRBJ2-7; TRBD2 matches at 7 bases. The material sequenced was cultured CD8+ T cells from PBMCs, taken from culture after CMV antigen stimulation. The sequence came from a human donor in good health (CMV status not recorded). Some clones in this sample may be carry-over from other donors' samples. For the CDR3, the DNA is TGTGCCAGTAGTCCACGGACTAGGCCCTACGAGCAGTACGTC. Translating gives CASSPRTRPYEQYV.